What follows are 31 T cell receptor beta chains derived from one specimen sequenced in a study of cytomegalovirus exposure and HLA in healthy donors. Repertoires were generated with immunoSEQ multiplex PCR, while TCRdb's copy carries only in-frame clones and drops some. Of fewer than 200,000 clones in the sample, roughly nine tenths were seen once. Sequences were obtained from PBMCs. The receptors were sampled from a man aged 30 to 39 in good health and CMV-seropositive.

The genes are TRBV6-6 and TRBJ1-5; a possible D gene is TRBD1 (5 bases). The CDR3 is 13 amino acids. The V end lost 7 bases, the J end lost 3 bases, and 10 bases lay between the germline ends. The germline gives CDR1 MNHNY, CDR2 SVGAGI (reference sequence). DNA of the CDR3: TGTGCCAGCAATCGGGACCCCAATCAGCCCCAGCATTTT. Amino acids: CASNRDPNQPQHF.

This clone was counted only a few times. V usage is TRBV5-8 and J usage is TRBJ2-3; D is unresolved. This CDR3 is built from 11 residues. Germline CDR1 SGHTS, CDR2 YDEGEE. Trimming shortened V by 2 bases and J by 9 bases, and 7 bases separated the two germline ends. The CDR3 loop reads CASSFLGTQYF. In DNA, the CDR3 is TGTGCCAGCAGCTTTCTTGGCACGCAGTATTTT.

V gene TRBV7-2 combines with J gene TRBJ2-1; TRBD2 matches at 12 bases. This CDR3 spans 15 amino acids. J lost 6 bases, V lost 5 bases, and 5 bases had no gene match. Germline V CDR1 and CDR2: SGHTA, FQGNSA. The CDR3 nucleotides are TGTGCCAGCAGCCCCCGGACTAGCGGGGCCAATGAGCAGTTCTTC. Its translation: CASSPRTSGANEQFF.

Here the CDR3 DNA reads TGTGCCAGCAGCTTAAGGCCCCAGGAAAGCAGGCGCCCCTACGAGCAGTACTTC. Translated: CASSLRPQESRRPYEQYF. This rearrangement joins TRBV13 to TRBJ2-7; D not certain. The length of the CDR3 is 18 residues. V was pared by 2 bases and J by 2 bases, with 22 bases between. Germline V lookup: CDR1 PRHDT, CDR2 FYEKMQ (reference sequence).

The CDR3 spells CASSQGTGSIEGYTF. The CDR3 DNA reads TGTGCCAGTAGTCAAGGGACCGGATCTATCGAGGGCTACACCTTC. This rearrangement joins TRBV19 to TRBJ1-2; a weak D match, TRBD1 (5 bases). The CDR3 loop spans 15 amino acids. From germline, CDR1 is LNHDA and CDR2 SQIVND (reference sequence). V was trimmed by 5 bases and J by 8 bases, leaving 21 bases between them.

This clone showed up just once. V and J are TRBV19 and TRBJ2-7; weak D call: TRBD2 (10 bases). CDR1 is LNHDA and CDR2 is SQIVND in the germline V gene (reference sequence). This CDR3 is 17 amino acids long. V was pared by 5 bases and J by 0 bases, with 20 bases between. The CDR3 loop is CASSPQGASGSSYEQYF. The CDR3 DNA reads TGTGCCAGTAGTCCACAGGGGGCTAGCGGGAGCTCCTACGAGCAGTACTTC.

J is TRBJ1-4 and V is TRBV19, with TRBD1 matching 7 bases. Germline values: CDR1 LNHDA, CDR2 SQIVND (reference sequence). V lost 2 bases and J lost 4; bases outside the gene matches: 7. The CDR3 spans 16 residues. Written as DNA, the CDR3 is TGTGCCAGTAGTATACCCGCCGGGACAGATAATGAAAAACTGTTTTTT. This codes for CASSIPAGTDNEKLFF.

The gene calls are TRBV11-1 and TRBJ2-5, with unresolved D. Per germline, CDR1 SGHAT and CDR2 FQDESV (reference sequence). The germline V and J ends were trimmed by 5 bases and 2 bases, with 18 bases remaining between them. This CDR3 region has 16 residues. The CDR3 is CASSALLGPYQETQYF. CDR3 coding DNA: TGTGCCAGCAGCGCCCTCTTAGGTCCCTATCAAGAGACCCAGTACTTC.

V is TRBV11-3 and J is TRBJ1-2; D may be TRBD1 (5 bases). CDR1 is SGHNT, CDR2 YENEEA, per germline. CDR3 length: 15 amino acids. Deletions cut 1 base from V and 7 bases from J, with 16 bases between. This chain's CDR3 is CASSLGQNLVFGYTF. In DNA form, the CDR3 reads TGTGCCAGCAGCTTAGGACAGAACTTAGTCTTTGGCTACACCTTC. Based on the CDR3 plus reference TRBV11-3 and TRBJ1-2, the full variable domain is EAGVVQSPRYKIIEKKQPVAFWCNPISGHNTLYWYLQNLGQGPELLIRYENEEAVDDSQLPKDRFSAERLKGVDSTLKIQPAELGDSAVYLCASSLGQNLVFGYTFGSGTRLTVV.

This chain connects TRBV30 to TRBJ2-5, with 7 nucleotides matching TRBD2. This CDR3 spans 15 amino acids. Germline V CDR1 and CDR2: GTSNPN, SVGIG (reference sequence). The V gene end was trimmed by 1 base and the J gene end by 4 bases; junction bases not matched to a gene: 9. The CDR3 loop reads CAWSAGSGATETQYF. In DNA form, the CDR3 reads TGTGCCTGGAGTGCTGGAAGCGGGGCGACAGAGACCCAGTACTTC.

V usage is TRBV5-1 and J usage is TRBJ2-7; 11 positions agree with TRBD2. V trimming: 6 bases; J trimming: 5 bases; junction bases outside the gene matches: 10. The CDR3 consists of 15 residues. Germline assignment: CDR1 SGHRS and CDR2 YFSETQ. The CDR3 protein is CASTPIAGGHNEQYF. The CDR3 DNA follows: TGCGCCAGCACCCCGATAGCGGGAGGGCACAACGAGCAGTACTTC.

The table lists this clone with many counts. The CDR3 DNA is TGTGCCAGCAGTTCCAACAGGGACAATGAGCAGTTCTTC. Translating it yields CASSSNRDNEQFF. The chain couples TRBV7-6 to TRBJ2-1, with D possibly being TRBD1 (6 bases). Germline V lookup: CDR1 SGHVS, CDR2 FNYEAQ. The CDR3 length is 13 residues. The V end lost 6 bases, the J end lost 5 bases, and 11 bases lay between the germline ends.

This clone was detected a few times. J is TRBJ2-5 and V is TRBV21-1; TRBD1 is the table's D call and was not checked against the DNA. TRBV21-1 is designated a pseudogene. The length of the CDR3 is 17 residues. The DNA for the CDR3 is TGTGCCAGCAGCAACCACAGACAGGGAAGTGATCAAGAGACCCAGTACTTC. Its translation: CASSNHRQGSDQETQYF.

The V and J genes are TRBV9 and TRBJ2-7; 10 bases agree with TRBD2. V gave up 2 bases and J gave up 6 bases; unmatched junction bases: 8. CDR1 and CDR2 from the germline V gene are SGDLS and YYNGEE. The CDR3 runs 15 residues. CDR3 protein: CASSVGLAGDGEQYF. CDR3 sequence (DNA): TGTGCCAGCAGCGTGGGGCTAGCGGGGGACGGCGAGCAGTACTTC.

This rearrangement joins TRBV6-1 to TRBJ1-2, with TRBD1 matching over 12 bases. The CDR3 length is 16 residues. Germline V CDR1 and CDR2: MNHNS, SASEGT. The ends lost 4 bases at V and 7 bases at J; junction bases unmatched: 10. CDR3 amino acids: CASSAIGGQGAFGYTF. The DNA for the CDR3 is TGTGCCAGCAGTGCCATCGGGGGACAGGGGGCTTTTGGCTACACCTTC.

This chain uses TRBV29-1 with TRBJ2-2, with D perhaps matching TRBD2 (7 bases). V lost 7 bases to trimming and J lost 13 bases, with 22 bases between them. The CDR3 loop spans 13 amino acids. CDR1 and CDR2 (germline): SQVTM, ANQGSEA. For the CDR3, the DNA is TGCAGCGCCGGCCCCCCGGGGGGCCGCGGGCTGTTTTTT. Its protein is CSAGPPGGRGLFF.

This chain links TRBV5-6 with TRBJ2-5; TRBD1 matches 8 bases. After removal of 1 base from V and 5 bases from J, the junction contained 10 bases not matched to a gene. Germline V gives CDR1 SGHDT, CDR2 YYEEEE. CDR3 length: 16 amino acids. The DNA of the CDR3 is TGTGCCAGCAGCTTGCGATCCAGGGGGCGCCGGGAGACCCAGTACTTC. It specifies CASSLRSRGRRETQYF.

The chain joins TRBV2 to TRBJ1-2; TRBD1 matches 10 bases. The germline V gene encodes CDR1 SNHLY and CDR2 FYNNEI. With 3 bases clipped from V and 2 bases from J, the junction kept 6 bases outside the gene matches. The CDR3 runs 16 residues. This CDR3 is CASSDWDRGRNYGYTF. CDR3 DNA sequence: TGTGCCAGCAGTGATTGGGACAGGGGACGCAACTATGGCTACACCTTC.

This clone was found a few times. The chain carries TRBV6-6 and TRBJ2-7, with D possibly matching TRBD1 (5 bases). V lost 6 bases and J lost 9, with 12 bases in between. Germline V gene lookup returns CDR1 MNHNY and CDR2 SVGAGI (reference sequence). The CDR3 runs 11 residues. The CDR3 loop reads CASRLGPGQYF. The CDR3 bases are TGTGCCAGCAGGTTGGGGCCCGGGCAGTACTTC.

This chain joins TRBV18 and TRBJ1-4; D is undetermined. Trimming took off 6 bases at V and 14 bases at J, with 16 bases between the two ends. Germline CDR1 reads KGHSH; CDR2 reads LQKENI. The CDR3 is 12 amino acids. As DNA, the CDR3 is TGTGCCAGCTCCCCAGGACGGTCTAACCTGTTTTTT. The encoded protein is CASSPGRSNLFF.

This clone has a single count. The rearrangement links TRBV19 to TRBJ2-6; D remains unclear. V was cut by 5 bases and J by 1 base, with 9 bases left in between. CDR3 size: 15 residues. Germline V CDR1 and CDR2: LNHDA, SQIVND (reference sequence). The DNA for the CDR3 is TGTGCCAGTAGTGTTTCGGAGTCTGGGGCCAACGTCCTGACTTTC. As protein: CASSVSESGANVLTF.

V and J are TRBV6-5 and TRBJ1-2; D possibly corresponds to TRBD1 (6 bases). The CDR3 runs to 15 residues. CDR1 is MNHEY and CDR2 is SVGAGI in the germline V gene. The V end was cut by 6 bases, the J end by 5 bases, with 19 bases between. The CDR3 here is CASRSLVRGRYGYTF. The CDR3 bases are TGTGCCAGCAGGTCCTTAGTCAGGGGAAGGTATGGCTACACCTTC.

This chain connects TRBV27 to TRBJ2-3; 7 bases agree with TRBD2. The trim removed 5 bases at V and 2 bases at J, leaving 19 bases unmatched. Germline CDR1 and CDR2: MNHEY and SMNVEV (reference sequence). This CDR3 has 19 amino acids. This CDR3 reads CASSPDVGLPRGSTDTQYF. In nucleotides, the CDR3 is TGTGCCAGCAGTCCCGACGTGGGCCTTCCGCGGGGGTCCACAGATACGCAGTATTTT.

The chain recombines TRBV2 with TRBJ1-5; a weak D match, TRBD1 (6 bases). The V end was cut by 4 bases, the J end by 0 bases, with 10 bases between. Germline assignment: CDR1 SNHLY and CDR2 FYNNEI. The CDR3 has 15 amino acids. DNA of the CDR3: TGTGCCAGCAGTGGGACAGTGGATAGCAATCAGCCCCAGCATTTT. This encodes CASSGTVDSNQPQHF.

The V gene is TRBV30, the J gene TRBJ1-5; D unresolved. CDR3 length: 12 amino acids. The V gene lost 1 base and the J gene lost 9 bases, with 10 bases spanning the gap. Per germline, CDR1 GTSNPN and CDR2 SVGIG (reference sequence). CDR3 in amino acids: CAWSEGLGPQHF. CDR3 bases: TGTGCCTGGAGTGAAGGCCTAGGGCCCCAGCATTTT.

This clone has only one observation. The chain is built from TRBV6-1 and TRBJ2-7; D perhaps matches TRBD2 (5 bases). V was pared by 4 bases and J by 5 bases, with 12 bases between. The CDR3 totals 13 residues. Germline CDR1 and CDR2: MNHNS and SASEGT. Here the CDR3 DNA reads TGTGCCAGCAGTGGATCGGGTAGCGACGAGCAGTACTTC. Translated: CASSGSGSDEQYF.

The gene calls are TRBV19 and TRBJ1-4; no clear D. The ends were cut back, 2 bases at V and 10 bases at J, with 20 bases in the middle. Germline-derived CDR1 and CDR2 are LNHDA and SQIVND (reference sequence). The CDR3 is 16 residues long. The CDR3 protein is CASSISRSDGMGKLFF. DNA for the CDR3: TGTGCCAGTAGTATATCCCGTAGTGACGGAATGGGAAAACTGTTTTTT.

This rearrangement joins TRBV5-1 to TRBJ2-5, with D perhaps being TRBD1 or TRBD2 (6 bases each). CDR1 is SGHRS and CDR2 is YFSETQ in the germline V gene. CDR3 length equals 14 residues. Trimming shortened V by 7 bases and J by 4 bases, and 17 bases separated the two germline ends. CDR3 DNA sequence: TGCGCCAGCGCCCCGTGGGGGCGGGGAGAGACCCAGTACTTC. Protein: CASAPWGRGETQYF.

The chain carries TRBV5-8 and TRBJ1-2; a weak D match, TRBD1 (6 bases). The CDR3 runs 13 residues. V was trimmed by 4 bases and J by 8 bases, leaving 15 bases between them. Germline V gives CDR1 SGHTS, CDR2 YDEGEE. The CDR3 bases are TGTGCCAGCAGCAGCTCCCAGGGGCTGGGCTACACCTTC. Its translation: CASSSSQGLGYTF.

The chain joins TRBV5-1 to TRBJ2-7; 9 bases line up with TRBD1. J gave up 2 bases and V 4 bases, and 4 bases lay outside the gene matches. Germline V lookup: CDR1 SGHRS, CDR2 YFSETQ. The CDR3 consists of 14 residues. CDR3 bases: TGCGCCAGCAGCGGAACAGGGGGCCCCTACGAGCAGTACTTC. Translation gives CASSGTGGPYEQYF.

The J gene is TRBJ1-2, the V gene TRBV27; the D gene is possibly TRBD1 (6 bases). CDR1 is MNHEY and CDR2 is SMNVEV in the germline V gene (reference sequence). The CDR3 is made up of 13 amino acids. V was clipped by 1 base and J by 7 bases, with 10 bases between them. CDR3 nucleotide sequence: TGTGCCAGCAGTTTATTGGGGGGCTCTGGCTACACCTTC. This encodes CASSLLGGSGYTF.